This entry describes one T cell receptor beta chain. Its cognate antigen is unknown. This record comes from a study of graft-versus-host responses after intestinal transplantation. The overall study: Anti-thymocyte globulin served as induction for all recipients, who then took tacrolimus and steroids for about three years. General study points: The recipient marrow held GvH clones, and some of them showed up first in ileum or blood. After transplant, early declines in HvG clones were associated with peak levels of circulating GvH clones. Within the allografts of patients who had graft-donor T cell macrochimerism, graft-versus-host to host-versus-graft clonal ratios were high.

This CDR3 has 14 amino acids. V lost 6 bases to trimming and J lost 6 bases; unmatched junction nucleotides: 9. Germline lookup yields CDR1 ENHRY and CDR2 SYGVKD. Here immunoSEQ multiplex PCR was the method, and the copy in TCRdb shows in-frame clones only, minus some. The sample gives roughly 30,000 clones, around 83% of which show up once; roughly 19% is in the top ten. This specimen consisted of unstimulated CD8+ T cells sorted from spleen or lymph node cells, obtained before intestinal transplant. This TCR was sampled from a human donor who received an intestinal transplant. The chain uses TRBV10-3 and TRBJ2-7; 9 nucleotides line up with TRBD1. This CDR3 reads CAIRRPGQGTEQYF. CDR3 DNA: TGTGCCATCAGGAGACCGGGACAGGGTACCGAGCAGTACTTC.